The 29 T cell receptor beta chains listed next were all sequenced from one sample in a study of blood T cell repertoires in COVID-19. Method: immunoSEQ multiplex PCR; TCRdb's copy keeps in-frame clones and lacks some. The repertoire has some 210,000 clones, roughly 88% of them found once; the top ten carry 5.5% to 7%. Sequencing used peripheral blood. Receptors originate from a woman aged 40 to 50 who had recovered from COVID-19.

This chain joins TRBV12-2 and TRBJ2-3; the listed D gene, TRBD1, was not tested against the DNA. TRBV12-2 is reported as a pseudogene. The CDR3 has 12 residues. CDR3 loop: CASRPGGYTQYF. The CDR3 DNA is TGTGCAAGTCGCCCAGGGGGTTATACGCAGTATTTT.

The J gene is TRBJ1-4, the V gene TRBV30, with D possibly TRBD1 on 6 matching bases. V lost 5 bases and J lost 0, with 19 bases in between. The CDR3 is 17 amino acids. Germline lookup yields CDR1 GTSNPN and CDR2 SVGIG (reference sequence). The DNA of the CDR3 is TGTGCCTGGTTGGACAGTGGGTCCGTGACAACTAATGAAAAACTGTTTTTT. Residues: CAWLDSGSVTTNEKLFF.

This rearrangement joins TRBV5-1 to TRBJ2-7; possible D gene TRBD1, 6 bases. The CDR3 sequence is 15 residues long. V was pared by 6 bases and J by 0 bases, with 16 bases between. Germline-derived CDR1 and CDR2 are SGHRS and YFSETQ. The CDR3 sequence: CASNPGQPSSYEQYF. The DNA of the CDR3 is TGCGCCAGCAACCCAGGACAGCCTAGCTCCTACGAGCAGTACTTC.

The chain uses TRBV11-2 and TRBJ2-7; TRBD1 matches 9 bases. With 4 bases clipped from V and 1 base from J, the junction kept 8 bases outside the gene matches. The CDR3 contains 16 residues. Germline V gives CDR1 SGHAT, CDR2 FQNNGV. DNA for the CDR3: TGTGCCAGCAGCTACCTCCCCGGGACAGGGTCCTACGAGCAGTACTTC. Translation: CASSYLPGTGSYEQYF.

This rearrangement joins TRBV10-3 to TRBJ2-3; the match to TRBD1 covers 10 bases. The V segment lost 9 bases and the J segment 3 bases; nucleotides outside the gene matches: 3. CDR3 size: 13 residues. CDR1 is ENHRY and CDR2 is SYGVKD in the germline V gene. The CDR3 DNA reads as TGTGCCATGTCGGGACAGGGGACAGATACGCAGTATTTT. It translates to CAMSGQGTDTQYF.

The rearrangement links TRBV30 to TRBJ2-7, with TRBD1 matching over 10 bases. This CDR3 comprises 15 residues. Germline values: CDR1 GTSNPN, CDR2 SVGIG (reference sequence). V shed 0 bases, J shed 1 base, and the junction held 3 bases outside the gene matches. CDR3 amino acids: CAWSVLGQGSYEQYF. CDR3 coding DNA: TGTGCCTGGAGTGTCTTGGGACAGGGGTCCTACGAGCAGTACTTC.

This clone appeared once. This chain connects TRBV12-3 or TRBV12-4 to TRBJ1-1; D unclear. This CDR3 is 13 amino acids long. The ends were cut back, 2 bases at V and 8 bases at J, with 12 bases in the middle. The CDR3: CASSLKRVTEAFF. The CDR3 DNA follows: TGTGCCAGCAGTTTAAAACGGGTGACGGAAGCTTTCTTT.

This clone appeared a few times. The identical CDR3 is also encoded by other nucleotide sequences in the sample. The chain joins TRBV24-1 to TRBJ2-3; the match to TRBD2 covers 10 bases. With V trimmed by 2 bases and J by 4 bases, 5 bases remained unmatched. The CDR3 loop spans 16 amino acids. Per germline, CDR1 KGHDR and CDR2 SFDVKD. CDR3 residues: CATSDSSGSIADTQYF. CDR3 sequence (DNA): TGTGCCACCAGTGATTCTAGCGGGAGTATTGCAGATACGCAGTATTTT.

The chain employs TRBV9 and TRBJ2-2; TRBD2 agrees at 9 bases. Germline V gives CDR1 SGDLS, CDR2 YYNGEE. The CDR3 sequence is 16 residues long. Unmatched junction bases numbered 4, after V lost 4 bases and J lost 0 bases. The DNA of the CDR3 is TGTGCCAGCAGCCTTAGCGGGAGCCCGAACACCGGGGAGCTGTTTTTT. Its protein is CASSLSGSPNTGELFF.

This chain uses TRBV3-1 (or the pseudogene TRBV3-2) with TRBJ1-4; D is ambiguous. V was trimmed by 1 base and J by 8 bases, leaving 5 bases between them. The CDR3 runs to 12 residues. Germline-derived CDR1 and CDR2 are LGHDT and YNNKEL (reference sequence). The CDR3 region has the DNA TGTGCCAGCAGCCAAGTTGGCGAAAAACTGTTTTTT. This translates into CASSQVGEKLFF.

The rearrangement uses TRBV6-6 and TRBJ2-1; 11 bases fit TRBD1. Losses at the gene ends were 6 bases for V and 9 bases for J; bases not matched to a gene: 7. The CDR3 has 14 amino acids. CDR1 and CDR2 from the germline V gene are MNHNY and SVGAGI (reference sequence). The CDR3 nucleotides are TGTGCCAGCAGAAGGACAGGGGGCTTTGGTGAGCAGTTCTTC. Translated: CASRRTGGFGEQFF.

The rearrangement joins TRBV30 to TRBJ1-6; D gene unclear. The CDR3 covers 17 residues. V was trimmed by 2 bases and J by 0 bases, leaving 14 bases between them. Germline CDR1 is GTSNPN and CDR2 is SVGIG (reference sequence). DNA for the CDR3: TGTGCCTGGAGTTCCGGACTCTTGAGCTCCTATAATTCACCCCTCCACTTT. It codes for CAWSSGLLSSYNSPLHF.

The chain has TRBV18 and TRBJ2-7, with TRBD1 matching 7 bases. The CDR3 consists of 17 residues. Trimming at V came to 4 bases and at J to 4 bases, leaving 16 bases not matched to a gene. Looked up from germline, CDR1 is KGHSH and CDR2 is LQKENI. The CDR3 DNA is TGTGCCAGCTCACAGGTGACAGGGCAACTGGGATATTACGAGCAGTACTTC. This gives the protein CASSQVTGQLGYYEQYF.

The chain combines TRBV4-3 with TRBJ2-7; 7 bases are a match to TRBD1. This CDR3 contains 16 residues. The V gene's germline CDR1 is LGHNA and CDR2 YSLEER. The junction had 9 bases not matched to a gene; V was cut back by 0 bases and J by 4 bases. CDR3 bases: TGCGCCAGCAGCCAAGACAGGACAGGCGTTGTTTACGAGCAGTACTTC. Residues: CASSQDRTGVVYEQYF.

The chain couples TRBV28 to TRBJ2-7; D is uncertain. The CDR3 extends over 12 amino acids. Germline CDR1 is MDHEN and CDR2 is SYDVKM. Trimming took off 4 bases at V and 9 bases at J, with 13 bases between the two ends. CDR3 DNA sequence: TGTGCCAGCAGTTATAGAACCCTAGGGCAGTACTTC. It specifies CASSYRTLGQYF.

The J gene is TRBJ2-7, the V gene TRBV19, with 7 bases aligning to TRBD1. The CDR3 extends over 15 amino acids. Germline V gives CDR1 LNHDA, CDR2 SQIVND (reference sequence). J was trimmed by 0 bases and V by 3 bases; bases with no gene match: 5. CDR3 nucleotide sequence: TGTGCCAGTAGTATCTCCGGGACAGCCTCCTACGAGCAGTACTTC. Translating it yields CASSISGTASYEQYF. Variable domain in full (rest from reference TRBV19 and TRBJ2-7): DGGITQSPKYLFRKEGQNVTLSCEQNLNHDAMYWYRQDPGQGLRLIYYSQIVNDFQKGDIAEGYSVSREKKESFPLTVTSAQKNPTAFYLCASSISGTASYEQYFGPGTRLTVT.

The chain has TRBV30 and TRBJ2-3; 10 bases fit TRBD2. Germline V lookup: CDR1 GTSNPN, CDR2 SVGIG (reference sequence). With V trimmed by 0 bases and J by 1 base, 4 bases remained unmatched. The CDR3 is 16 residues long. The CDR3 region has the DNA TGTGCCTGGAGTGTACAGCTAGCGGGAGGCACAGATACGCAGTATTTT. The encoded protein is CAWSVQLAGGTDTQYF.

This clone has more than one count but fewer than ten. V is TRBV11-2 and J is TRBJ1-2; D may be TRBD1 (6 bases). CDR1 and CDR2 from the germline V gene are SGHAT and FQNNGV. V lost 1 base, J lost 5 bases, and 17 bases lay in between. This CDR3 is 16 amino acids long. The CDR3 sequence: CASSLGPAGTTYGYTF. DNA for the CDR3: TGTGCCAGCAGCTTAGGGCCAGCCGGGACAACATATGGCTACACCTTC.

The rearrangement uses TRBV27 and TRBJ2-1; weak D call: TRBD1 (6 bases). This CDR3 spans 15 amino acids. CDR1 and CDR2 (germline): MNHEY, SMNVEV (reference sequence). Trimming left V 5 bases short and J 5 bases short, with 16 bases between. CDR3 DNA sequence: TGTGCCAGCAGTCCCTACGGGACAAACCACAATGAGCAGTTCTTC. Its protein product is CASSPYGTNHNEQFF.

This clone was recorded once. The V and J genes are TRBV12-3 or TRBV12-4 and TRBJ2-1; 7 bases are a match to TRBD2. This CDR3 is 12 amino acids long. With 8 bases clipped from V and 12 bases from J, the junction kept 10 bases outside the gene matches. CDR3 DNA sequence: TGTGCCAGCGGACTAGAGACTGAGGGGCAGTTCTTC. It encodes CASGLETEGQFF.

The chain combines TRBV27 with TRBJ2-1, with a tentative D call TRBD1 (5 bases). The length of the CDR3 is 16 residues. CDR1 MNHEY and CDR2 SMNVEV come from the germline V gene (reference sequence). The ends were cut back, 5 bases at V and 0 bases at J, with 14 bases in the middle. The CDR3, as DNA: TGTGCCAGCAGTCCCAGGGTGCCCCTCTCCTACAATGAGCAGTTCTTC. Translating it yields CASSPRVPLSYNEQFF.

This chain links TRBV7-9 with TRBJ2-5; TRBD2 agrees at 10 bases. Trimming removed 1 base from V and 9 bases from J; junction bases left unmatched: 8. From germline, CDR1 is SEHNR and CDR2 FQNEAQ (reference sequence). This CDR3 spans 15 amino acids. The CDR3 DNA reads TGTGCCAGCAGCTTAGTGTTCCCTAGCGGGAGTGCCCAGTACTTC. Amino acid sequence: CASSLVFPSGSAQYF.

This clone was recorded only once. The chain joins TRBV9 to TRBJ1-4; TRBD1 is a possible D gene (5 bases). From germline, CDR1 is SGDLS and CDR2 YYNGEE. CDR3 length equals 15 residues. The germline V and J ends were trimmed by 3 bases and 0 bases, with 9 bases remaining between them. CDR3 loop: CASSAEGATNEKLFF. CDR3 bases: TGTGCCAGCAGCGCCGAAGGGGCAACTAATGAAAAACTGTTTTTT.

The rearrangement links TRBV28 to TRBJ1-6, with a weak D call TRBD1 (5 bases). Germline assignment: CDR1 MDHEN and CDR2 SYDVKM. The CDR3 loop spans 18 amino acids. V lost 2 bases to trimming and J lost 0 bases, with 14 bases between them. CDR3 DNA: TGTGCCAGCAGTTTAGTCCAGGGTGCGGACTCCTATAATTCACCCCTCCACTTT. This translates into CASSLVQGADSYNSPLHF.

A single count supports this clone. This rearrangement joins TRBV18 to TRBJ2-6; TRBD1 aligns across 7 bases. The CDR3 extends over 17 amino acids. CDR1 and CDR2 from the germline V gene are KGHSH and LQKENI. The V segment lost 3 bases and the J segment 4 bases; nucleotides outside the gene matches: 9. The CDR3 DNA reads TGTGCCAGCTCACCGGTTAAAACAGGGGTCGGGGCCAACGTCCTGACTTTC. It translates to CASSPVKTGVGANVLTF. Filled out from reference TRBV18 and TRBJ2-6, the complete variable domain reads NAGVMQNPRHLVRRRGQEARLRCSPMKGHSHVYWYRQLPEEGLKFMVYLQKENIIDESGMPKERFSAEFPKEGPSILRIQQVVRGDSAAYFCASSPVKTGVGANVLTFGAGSRLTVL.

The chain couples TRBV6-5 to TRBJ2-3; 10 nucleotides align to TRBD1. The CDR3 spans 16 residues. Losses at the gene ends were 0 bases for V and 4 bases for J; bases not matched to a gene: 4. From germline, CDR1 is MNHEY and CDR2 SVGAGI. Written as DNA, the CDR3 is TGTGCCAGCAGTTACTCCGGGACAGGGGTGGCAGATACGCAGTATTTT. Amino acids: CASSYSGTGVADTQYF.

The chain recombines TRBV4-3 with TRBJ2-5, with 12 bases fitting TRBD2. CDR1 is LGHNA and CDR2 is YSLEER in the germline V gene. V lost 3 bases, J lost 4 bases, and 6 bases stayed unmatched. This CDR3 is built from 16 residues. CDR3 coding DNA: TGCGCCAGCAGCCAGCTAGCGGGAGGGGATGTAGAGACCCAGTACTTC. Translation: CASSQLAGGDVETQYF.

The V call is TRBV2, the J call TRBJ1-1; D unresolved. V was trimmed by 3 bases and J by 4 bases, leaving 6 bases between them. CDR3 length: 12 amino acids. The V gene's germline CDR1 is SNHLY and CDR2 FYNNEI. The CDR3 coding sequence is TGTGCCAGCAGTGATCTAAGCACTGAAGCTTTCTTT. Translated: CASSDLSTEAFF.

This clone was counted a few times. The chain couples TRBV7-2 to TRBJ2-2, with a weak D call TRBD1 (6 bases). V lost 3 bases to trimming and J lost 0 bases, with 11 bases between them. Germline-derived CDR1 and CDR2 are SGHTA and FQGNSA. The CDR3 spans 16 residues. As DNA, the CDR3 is TGTGCCAGCAGCTTGACCGGGACACCGAACACCGGGGAGCTGTTTTTT. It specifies CASSLTGTPNTGELFF.